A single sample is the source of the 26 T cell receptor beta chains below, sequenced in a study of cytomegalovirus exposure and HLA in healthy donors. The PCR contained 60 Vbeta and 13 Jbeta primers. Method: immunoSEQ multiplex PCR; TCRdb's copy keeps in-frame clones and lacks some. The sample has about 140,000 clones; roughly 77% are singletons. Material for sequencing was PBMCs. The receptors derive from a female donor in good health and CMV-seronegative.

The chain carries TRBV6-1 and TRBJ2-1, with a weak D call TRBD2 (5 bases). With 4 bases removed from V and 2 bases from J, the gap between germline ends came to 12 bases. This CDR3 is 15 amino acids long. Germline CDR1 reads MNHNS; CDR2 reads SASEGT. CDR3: CASSATRATYNEQFF. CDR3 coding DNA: TGTGCCAGCAGTGCTACTAGGGCAACCTACAATGAGCAGTTCTTC.

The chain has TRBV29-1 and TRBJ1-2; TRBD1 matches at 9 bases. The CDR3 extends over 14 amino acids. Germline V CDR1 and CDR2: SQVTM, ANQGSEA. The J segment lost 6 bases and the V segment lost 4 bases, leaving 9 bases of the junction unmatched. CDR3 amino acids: CSVARTGASHGYTF. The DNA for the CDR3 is TGCAGCGTTGCCAGGACAGGGGCTTCCCATGGCTACACCTTC.

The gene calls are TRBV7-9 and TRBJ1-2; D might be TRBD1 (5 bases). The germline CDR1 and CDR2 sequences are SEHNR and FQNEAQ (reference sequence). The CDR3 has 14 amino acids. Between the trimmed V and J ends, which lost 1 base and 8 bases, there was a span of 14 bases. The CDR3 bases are TGTGCCAGCAGCTTAGGGCCACCGGGGGACGGCTACACCTTC. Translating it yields CASSLGPPGDGYTF.

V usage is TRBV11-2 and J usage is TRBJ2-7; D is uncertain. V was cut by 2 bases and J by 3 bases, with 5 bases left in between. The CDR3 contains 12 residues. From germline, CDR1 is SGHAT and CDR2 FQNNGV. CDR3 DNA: TGTGCCAGCAGCTTATACAGCTACGAGCAGTACTTC. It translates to CASSLYSYEQYF.

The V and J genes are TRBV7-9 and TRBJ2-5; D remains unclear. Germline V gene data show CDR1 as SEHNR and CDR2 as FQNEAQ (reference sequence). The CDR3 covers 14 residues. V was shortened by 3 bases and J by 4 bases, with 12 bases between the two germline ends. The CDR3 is CASSFHRPGETQYF. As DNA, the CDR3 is TGTGCCAGCAGCTTCCACCGCCCCGGAGAGACCCAGTACTTC.

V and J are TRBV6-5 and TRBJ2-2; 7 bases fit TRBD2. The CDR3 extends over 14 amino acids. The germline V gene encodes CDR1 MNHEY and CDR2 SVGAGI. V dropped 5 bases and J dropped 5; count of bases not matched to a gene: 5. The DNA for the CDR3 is TGTGCCAGCAGTCGGGGGGTATCTACCGGGGAGCTGTTTTTT. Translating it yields CASSRGVSTGELFF.

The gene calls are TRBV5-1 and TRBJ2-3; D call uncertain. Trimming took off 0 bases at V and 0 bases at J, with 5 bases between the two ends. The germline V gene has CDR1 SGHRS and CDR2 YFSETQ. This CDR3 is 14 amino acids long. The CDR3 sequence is CASSLDRSTDTQYF. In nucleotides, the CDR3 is TGCGCCAGCAGCTTGGACAGAAGCACAGATACGCAGTATTTT.

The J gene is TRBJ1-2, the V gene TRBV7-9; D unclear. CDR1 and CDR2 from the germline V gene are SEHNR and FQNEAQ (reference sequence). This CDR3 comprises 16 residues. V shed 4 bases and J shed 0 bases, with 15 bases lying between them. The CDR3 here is CASSSPQVSPNYGYTF. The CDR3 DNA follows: TGTGCCAGCAGCTCCCCCCAGGTGTCTCCTAACTATGGCTACACCTTC.

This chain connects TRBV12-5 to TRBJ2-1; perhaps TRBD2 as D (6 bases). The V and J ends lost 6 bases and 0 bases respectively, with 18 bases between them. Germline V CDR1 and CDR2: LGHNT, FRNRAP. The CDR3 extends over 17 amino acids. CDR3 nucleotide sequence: TGTGCTAGTGGGAGGGGAGGACTGCCTGGCTCCTACAATGAGCAGTTCTTC. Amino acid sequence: CASGRGGLPGSYNEQFF.

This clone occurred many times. The CDR3 is CASSSSPGVNTEAFF. In DNA form, the CDR3 reads TGTGCCAGCAGCTCCTCCCCAGGGGTGAACACTGAAGCTTTCTTT. The chain employs TRBV13 and TRBJ1-1; a possible D gene is TRBD1 (6 bases). V was trimmed by 4 bases and J by 0 bases, leaving 12 bases between them. Germline lookup yields CDR1 PRHDT and CDR2 FYEKMQ (reference sequence). The CDR3 covers 15 residues.

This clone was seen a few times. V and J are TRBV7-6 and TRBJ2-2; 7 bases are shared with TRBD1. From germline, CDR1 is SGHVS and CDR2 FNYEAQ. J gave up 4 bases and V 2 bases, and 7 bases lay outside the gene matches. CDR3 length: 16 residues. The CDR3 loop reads CASSLPTGSGTGELFF. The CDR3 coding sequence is TGTGCCAGCAGCTTACCGACAGGGTCGGGCACCGGGGAGCTGTTTTTT.

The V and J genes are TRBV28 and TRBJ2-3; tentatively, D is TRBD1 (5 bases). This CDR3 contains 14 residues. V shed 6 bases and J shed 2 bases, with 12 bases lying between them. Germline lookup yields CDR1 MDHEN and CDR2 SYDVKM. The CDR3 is CASSVARVTDTQYF. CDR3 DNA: TGTGCCAGCAGCGTCGCCAGGGTCACAGATACGCAGTATTTT.

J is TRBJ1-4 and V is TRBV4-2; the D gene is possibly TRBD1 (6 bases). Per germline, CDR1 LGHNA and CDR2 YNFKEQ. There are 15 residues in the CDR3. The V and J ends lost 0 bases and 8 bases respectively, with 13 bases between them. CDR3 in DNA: TGTGCCAGCAGCCAAGAGGGAAGGGGGAACGAAAAACTGTTTTTT. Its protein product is CASSQEGRGNEKLFF.

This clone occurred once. The CDR3 loop reads CASSLAAGHGEYEQYF. The CDR3 coding sequence is TGTGCCAGCAGCTTAGCTGCCGGACACGGAGAATACGAGCAGTACTTC. The rearrangement uses TRBV7-9 and TRBJ2-5; a weak D match, TRBD1 (5 bases). The J call may be in error: the DNA end matches TRBJ2-7 better. This CDR3 has 16 residues. Germline V CDR1 and CDR2: SEHNR, FQNEAQ (reference sequence).

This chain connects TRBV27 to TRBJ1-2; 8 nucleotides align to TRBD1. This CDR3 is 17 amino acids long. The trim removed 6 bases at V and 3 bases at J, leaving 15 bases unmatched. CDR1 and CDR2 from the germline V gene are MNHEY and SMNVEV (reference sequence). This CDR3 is CASSSLPRDRHHYGYTF. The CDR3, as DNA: TGTGCCAGCAGCTCTCTACCCCGGGACAGGCATCACTATGGCTACACCTTC.

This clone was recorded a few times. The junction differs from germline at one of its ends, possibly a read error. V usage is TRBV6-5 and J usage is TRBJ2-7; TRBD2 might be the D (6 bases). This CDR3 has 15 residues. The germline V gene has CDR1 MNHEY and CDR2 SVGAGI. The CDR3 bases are TGTGCCAGCAGTTCCGGGACTCCCATCTCCCACGAGCAGTACTTC. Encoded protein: CASSSGTPISHEQYF.

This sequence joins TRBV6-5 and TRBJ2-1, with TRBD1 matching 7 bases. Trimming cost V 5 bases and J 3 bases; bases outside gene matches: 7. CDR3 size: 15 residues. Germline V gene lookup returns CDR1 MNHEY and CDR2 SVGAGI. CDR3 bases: TGTGCCAGCAGTAAAGGGACAGAGAACTACAATGAGCAGTTCTTC. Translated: CASSKGTENYNEQFF.

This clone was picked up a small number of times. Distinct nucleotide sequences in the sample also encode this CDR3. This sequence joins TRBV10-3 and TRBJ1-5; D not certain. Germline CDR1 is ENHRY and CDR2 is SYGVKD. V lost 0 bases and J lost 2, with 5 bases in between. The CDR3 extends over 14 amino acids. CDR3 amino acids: CAISESRGNQPQHF. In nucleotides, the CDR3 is TGTGCCATCAGTGAGTCGAGGGGCAATCAGCCCCAGCATTTT.

The chain's CDR3 is CASSSQGISETQYF. CDR3 nucleotide sequence: TGCGCCAGCAGCTCCCAGGGGATTTCCGAGACCCAGTACTTC. The chain joins TRBV5-1 to TRBJ2-5, with D maybe TRBD1 (6 bases). V was shortened by 3 bases and J by 5 bases, with 14 bases between the two germline ends. Germline loops: CDR1 SGHRS, CDR2 YFSETQ. The CDR3 covers 14 residues.

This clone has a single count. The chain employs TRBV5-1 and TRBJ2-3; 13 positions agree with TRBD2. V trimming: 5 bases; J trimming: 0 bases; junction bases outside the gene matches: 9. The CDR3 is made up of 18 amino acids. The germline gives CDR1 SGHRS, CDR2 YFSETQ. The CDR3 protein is CASRRGLAGVTSTDTQYF. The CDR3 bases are TGCGCCAGCAGGCGAGGACTAGCGGGAGTCACTAGCACAGATACGCAGTATTTT.

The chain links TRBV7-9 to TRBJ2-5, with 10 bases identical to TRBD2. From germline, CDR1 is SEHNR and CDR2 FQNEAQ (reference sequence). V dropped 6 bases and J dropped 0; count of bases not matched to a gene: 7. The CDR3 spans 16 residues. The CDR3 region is CASRPTSGANQETQYF. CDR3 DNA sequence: TGTGCCAGCAGACCAACTAGCGGGGCGAACCAAGAGACCCAGTACTTC.

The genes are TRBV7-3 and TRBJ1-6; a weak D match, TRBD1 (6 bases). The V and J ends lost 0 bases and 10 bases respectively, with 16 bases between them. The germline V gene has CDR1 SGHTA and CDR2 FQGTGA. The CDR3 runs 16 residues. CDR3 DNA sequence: TGTGCCAGCAGCTTAACGGGGGACACAGGGAACTCACCCCTCCACTTT. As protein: CASSLTGDTGNSPLHF.

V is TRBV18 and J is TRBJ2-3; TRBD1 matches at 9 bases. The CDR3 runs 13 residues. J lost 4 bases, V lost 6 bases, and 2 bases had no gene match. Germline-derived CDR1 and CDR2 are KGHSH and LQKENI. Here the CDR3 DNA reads TGTGCCAGCTCGCGACAGGGGGCAGATACGCAGTATTTT. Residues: CASSRQGADTQYF.

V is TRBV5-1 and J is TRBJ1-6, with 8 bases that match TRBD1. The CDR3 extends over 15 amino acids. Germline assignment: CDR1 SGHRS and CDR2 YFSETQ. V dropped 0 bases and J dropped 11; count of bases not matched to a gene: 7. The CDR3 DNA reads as TGCGCCAGCAGCTTGGAGGGACAGGTCGGTACACCCCTCCACTTT. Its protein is CASSLEGQVGTPLHF. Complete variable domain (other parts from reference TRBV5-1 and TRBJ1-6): KAGVTQTPRYLIKTRGQQVTLSCSPISGHRSVSWYQQTPGQGLQFLFEYFSETQRNKGNFPGRFSGRQFSNSRSEMNVSTLELGDSALYLCASSLEGQVGTPLHFGNGTRLTVT.

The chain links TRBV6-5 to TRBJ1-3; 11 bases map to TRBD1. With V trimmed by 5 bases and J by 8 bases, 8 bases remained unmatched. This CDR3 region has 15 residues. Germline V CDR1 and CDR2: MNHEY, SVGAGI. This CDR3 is CASSTRTGGVDTIYF. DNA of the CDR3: TGTGCCAGCAGTACGCGGACAGGGGGCGTTGACACCATATATTTT.

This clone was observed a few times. CDR3 sequence (DNA): TGTGCCAGCAGCTTAGGACAGGGGTTGGATACGCAGTATTTT. It translates to CASSLGQGLDTQYF. The J gene is TRBJ2-3, the V gene TRBV7-9, with TRBD1 matching over 8 bases. This CDR3 is built from 14 residues. The V gene's germline CDR1 is SEHNR and CDR2 FQNEAQ (reference sequence). The J segment lost 6 bases and the V segment lost 1 base, leaving 3 bases of the junction unmatched.